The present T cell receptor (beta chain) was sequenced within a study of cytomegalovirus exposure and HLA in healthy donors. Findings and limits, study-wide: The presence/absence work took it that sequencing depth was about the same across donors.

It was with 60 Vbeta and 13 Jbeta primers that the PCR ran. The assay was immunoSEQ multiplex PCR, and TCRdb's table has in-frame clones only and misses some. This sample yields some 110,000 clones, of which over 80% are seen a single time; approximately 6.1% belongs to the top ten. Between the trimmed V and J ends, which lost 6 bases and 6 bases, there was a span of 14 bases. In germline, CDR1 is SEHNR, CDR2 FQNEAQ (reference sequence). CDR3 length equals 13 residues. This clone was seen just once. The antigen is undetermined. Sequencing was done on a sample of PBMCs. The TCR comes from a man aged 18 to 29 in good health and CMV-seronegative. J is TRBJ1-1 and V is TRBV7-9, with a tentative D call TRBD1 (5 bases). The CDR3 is CASRSGGTPEAFF. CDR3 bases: TGTGCCAGCAGGTCCGGGGGGACCCCTGAAGCTTTCTTT. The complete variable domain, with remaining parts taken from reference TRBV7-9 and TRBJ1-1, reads DTGVSQNPRHKITKRGQNVTFRCDPISEHNRLYWYRQTLGQGPEFLTYFQNEAQLEKSRLLSDRFSAERPKGSFSTLEIQRTEQGDSAMYLCASRSGGTPEAFFGQGTRLTVV.